This TCR beta chain was observed in a study of T cell responses to AZD1222 COVID-19 vaccine. The V end was cut by 2 bases, the J end by 3 bases, with 10 bases between. This CDR3 comprises 15 residues. Per the germline V gene, CDR1 is KGHSH and CDR2 is LQKENI. Produced via immunoSEQ multiplex PCR; TCRdb's table is partial and in-frame only. The table lists roughly 130,000 clones, under 95% of them singletons. General study findings and limits: Clonal diversity was possibly underestimated; the donors were predominantly white British and more often female. Per reports, nearly half of all spike-specific TCRs target regions that are unmutated in variants. At study baseline, merely roughly 6 AZD1222 recipients were seropositive. An increase in Spike-specific TCR breadth and depth was observed after two AZD1222 doses.

About this clone itself: The antigen is not known.

The TCR comes from an adult in good health. The material was peripheral blood, obtained on day 0 of AZD1222 vaccination. The rearrangement joins TRBV18 to TRBJ1-4; no clear D. The CDR3 DNA reads as TGTGCCAGCTCACCAGTGTCGGGAGCTAATGAAAAACTGTTTTTT. Protein product: CASSPVSGANEKLFF.